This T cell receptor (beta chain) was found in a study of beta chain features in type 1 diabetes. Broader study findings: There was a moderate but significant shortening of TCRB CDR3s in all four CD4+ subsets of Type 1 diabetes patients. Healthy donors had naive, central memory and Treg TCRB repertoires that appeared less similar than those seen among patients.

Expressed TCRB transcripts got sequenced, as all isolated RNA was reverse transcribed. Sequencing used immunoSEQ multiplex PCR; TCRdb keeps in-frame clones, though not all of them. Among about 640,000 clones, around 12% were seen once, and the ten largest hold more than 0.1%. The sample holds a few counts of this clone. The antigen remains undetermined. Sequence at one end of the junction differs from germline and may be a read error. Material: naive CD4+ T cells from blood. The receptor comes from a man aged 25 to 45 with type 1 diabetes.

The CDR3 sequence: CAWSRTKTGELFF. CDR3 sequence (DNA): TGTGCCTGGAGTCGGACGAAAACCGGGGAGCTGTTTTTT. This chain connects TRBV30 to TRBJ2-2; D remains unclear. Germline assignment: CDR1 GTSNPN and CDR2 SVGIG (reference sequence). CDR3 length equals 13 residues.